A selection of T cell receptor beta chains follows, all from one sample in a study of regulatory T cells in long-lasting Graves disease. TCRdb independently ran MiXCR on the multiplex PCR reads; one entry per CDR3 protein. Among over 500,000 distinct CDR3 sequences, around 16% were seen once, and the ten largest hold more than 10%. These data are also associated with another study on T cells in Graves' hyperthyroidism and ophthalmopathy.

Sequencing used peripheral blood mononuclear cells (PBMCs), obtained at new diagnosis, from a patient treated with antithyroid drugs. These receptors were taken from a man younger than 30 with Graves disease. Each CDR3 is given with its conserved first and last residue. The D gene is left open where the match is weak. Expanded clones get a size class; other rows say once, few or many, or leave the size out.

d_call: TRBD1
cdr3_length: 14
j_call: TRBJ1-5
v_call: TRBV2
clone_size: many
cdr3_nt: TGTGCCAGCGGAACAGGGGGAAGCAATCAGCCCCAGCATTTT
cdr3_aa: CASGTGGSNQPQHF

d_call: NA
cdr3_length: 14
j_call: TRBJ2-3
v_call: TRBV29-1
clone_size: few
cdr3_nt: TGCAGCTCCCTTGAGGACACTAGCACAGATACGCAGTATTTT
cdr3_aa: CSSLEDTSTDTQYF

d_call: NA
cdr3_length: 18
j_call: TRBJ2-7
v_call: TRBV4-2
clone_size: few
cdr3_nt: TGTGCCAGCAGCCAAGACGGTGGAGCGACTAGGGGCTCCTACGAGCAGTACTTC
cdr3_aa: CASSQDGGATRGSYEQYF

d_call: TRBD1
cdr3_length: 18
j_call: TRBJ2-5
v_call: TRBV28
clone_size: many
cdr3_nt: TGTGCCAGCAGTTTATCCCGAAGGGGGCGGGTTAAGGGGGAGACCCAGTACTTC
cdr3_aa: CASSLSRRGRVKGETQYF

d_call: TRBD1
cdr3_length: 16
j_call: TRBJ2-7
v_call: TRBV7-9
clone_size: many
cdr3_nt: TGTGCCAGCAGTTCAAGGGGACAGCCGAGCTCCTACGAGCAGTACTTC
cdr3_aa: CASSSRGQPSSYEQYF

d_call: NA
cdr3_length: 13
j_call: TRBJ2-5
v_call: TRBV27
clone_size: NA
cdr3_nt: TGTGCCAGCAGTTTATCGTACCAAGAGACCCAGTACTTC
cdr3_aa: CASSLSYQETQYF

d_call: NA
cdr3_length: 16
j_call: TRBJ1-4
v_call: TRBV3-1
clone_size: NA
cdr3_nt: TGTGCCAGCAGCCAAGGTCAGGCCAGGGTTGGTGAAAAACTGTTTTTT
cdr3_aa: CASSQGQARVGEKLFF

d_call: NA
cdr3_length: 15
j_call: TRBJ2-1
v_call: TRBV4-1
clone_size: NA
cdr3_nt: TGCGCCAGCAGCCAAGCGAGGGGGGGCCACAATGAGCAGTTCTTC
cdr3_aa: CASSQARGGHNEQFF

d_call: NA
cdr3_length: 17
j_call: TRBJ2-1
v_call: TRBV11-2
clone_size: many
cdr3_nt: TGTGCCAGCAGGGTGGGGGCGGGACGTCTCTCCTACAATGAGCAGTTCTTC
cdr3_aa: CASRVGAGRLSYNEQFF

d_call: TRBD2
cdr3_length: 13
j_call: TRBJ2-7
v_call: TRBV4-1
clone_size: few
cdr3_nt: TGCGCCAGCAGCCCCGGGAGGGCGAGCGAGCAGTACTTC
cdr3_aa: CASSPGRASEQYF

d_call: TRBD2
cdr3_length: 13
j_call: TRBJ2-7
v_call: TRBV10-3
clone_size: NA
cdr3_nt: TGTGCCATCAGTGGGAGCGGGAGCTACGAGCAGTACTTC
cdr3_aa: CAISGSGSYEQYF

d_call: NA
cdr3_length: 15
j_call: TRBJ2-4
v_call: TRBV7-9
clone_size: NA
cdr3_nt: TGTGCCAGCAGCTTAGCCGATCCAGCCAAAAACATTCAGTACTTC
cdr3_aa: CASSLADPAKNIQYF

d_call: NA
cdr3_length: 15
j_call: TRBJ1-1
v_call: TRBV11-2
clone_size: few
cdr3_nt: TGTGCCAGCAGCTTAATGGGGGGCGTGAGCACTGAAGCTTTCTTT
cdr3_aa: CASSLMGGVSTEAFF

d_call: NA
cdr3_length: 14
j_call: TRBJ2-3
v_call: TRBV3-1
clone_size: many
cdr3_nt: TGTGCCAGCAGCACGCGACTAGAGGCAGATACGCAGTATTTT
cdr3_aa: CASSTRLEADTQYF

d_call: TRBD1
cdr3_length: 16
j_call: TRBJ2-7
v_call: TRBV18
clone_size: few
cdr3_nt: TGTGCCAGCTCACCACGACCGGGACAGGGAACCAACGAGCAGTACTTC
cdr3_aa: CASSPRPGQGTNEQYF

d_call: NA
cdr3_length: 14
j_call: TRBJ1-5
v_call: TRBV20-1
clone_size: few
cdr3_nt: TGCAGTGCTAGGTCCGGGTTGTATAGTCAGCCCCAGCATTTT
cdr3_aa: CSARSGLYSQPQHF

d_call: NA
cdr3_length: 16
j_call: TRBJ1-1
v_call: TRBV27
clone_size: NA
cdr3_nt: TGTGCCAGCAGTTTCGGGATCAGGGGAGGGAGCACTGAAGCTTTCTTT
cdr3_aa: CASSFGIRGGSTEAFF

d_call: NA
cdr3_length: 14
j_call: TRBJ2-5
v_call: TRBV10-2
clone_size: NA
cdr3_nt: TGCGCCACATCGTGGGGGGCGGCTCGAGAGACCCAGTACTTC
cdr3_aa: CATSWGAARETQYF

d_call: TRBD1
cdr3_length: 14
j_call: TRBJ1-2
v_call: TRBV7-8
clone_size: many
cdr3_nt: TGTGCCAGCAGCTACCGGACAGGCAGCTATGGCTACACCTTC
cdr3_aa: CASSYRTGSYGYTF

d_call: NA
cdr3_length: 13
j_call: TRBJ2-1
v_call: TRBV12-3/TRBV12-4
clone_size: many
cdr3_nt: TGTGCCAGCAGTGACTGGGGAAACAATGAGCAGTTCTTC
cdr3_aa: CASSDWGNNEQFF

d_call: TRBD2
cdr3_length: 15
j_call: TRBJ2-5
v_call: TRBV30
clone_size: few
cdr3_nt: TGTGCCTGGAGTGTATTTAAGGGCGGGGGGGAGACCCAGTACTTC
cdr3_aa: CAWSVFKGGGETQYF

d_call: TRBD1
cdr3_length: 14
j_call: TRBJ2-5
v_call: TRBV5-1
clone_size: NA
cdr3_nt: TGCGCCAGCAGAAACAGGGGTGGAGGAGAGACCCAGTACTTC
cdr3_aa: CASRNRGGGETQYF

d_call: TRBD1
cdr3_length: 15
j_call: TRBJ2-7
v_call: TRBV20-1
clone_size: many
cdr3_nt: TGCAGTGCTAGAACCCTCCGGACAGGGCCCTACGAGCAGTACTTC
cdr3_aa: CSARTLRTGPYEQYF

d_call: NA
cdr3_length: 15
j_call: TRBJ1-1
v_call: TRBV28
clone_size: many
cdr3_nt: TGTGCCAGCCGCTTCTTACAGGCGATGAACACTGAAGCTTTCTTT
cdr3_aa: CASRFLQAMNTEAFF

d_call: TRBD2
cdr3_length: 15
j_call: TRBJ2-3
v_call: TRBV6-1
clone_size: many
cdr3_nt: TGTGCCAGCAGTGATGCGGGACTAGTTTCATATACGCAGTATTTT
cdr3_aa: CASSDAGLVSYTQYF

d_call: TRBD1
cdr3_length: 14
j_call: TRBJ1-6
v_call: TRBV9
clone_size: NA
cdr3_nt: TGTGCCAGCAGCGTGGGACAGGGTTATTCACCCCTCCACTTT
cdr3_aa: CASSVGQGYSPLHF

d_call: NA
cdr3_length: 16
j_call: TRBJ2-2
v_call: TRBV9
clone_size: NA
cdr3_nt: TGTGCCAGCAGCGTAGTACAGGGTCGGCACACCGGGGAGCTGTTTTTT
cdr3_aa: CASSVVQGRHTGELFF

d_call: NA
cdr3_length: 16
j_call: TRBJ2-7
v_call: TRBV18
clone_size: few
cdr3_nt: TGTGCCAGCTCACCTCCTACCGGGACCGAGCGCTACGAGCAGTACTTC
cdr3_aa: CASSPPTGTERYEQYF

d_call: NA
cdr3_length: 17
j_call: TRBJ2-3
v_call: TRBV28
clone_size: many
cdr3_nt: TGTGCCAGCAGTTTACGCCCGGGGGGCGCGAGCACAGATACGCAGTATTTT
cdr3_aa: CASSLRPGGASTDTQYF

d_call: NA
cdr3_length: 13
j_call: TRBJ1-4
v_call: TRBV20-1
clone_size: few
cdr3_nt: TGCAGTGTTATGCAGGGGACTAATGAAAAACTGTTTTTT
cdr3_aa: CSVMQGTNEKLFF